This T cell receptor beta chain was recovered during a study of cytomegalovirus exposure and HLA in healthy donors (dated by TCRdb to the late 2010s). With regard to the full study: An earlier analysis of approximately 590 of the donors reported approximately 290 Gb of sequence data and 100 million to 140 million unique TCR beta sequences from 190 million or so T cells. Approximately 310 gigabases of sequencing data and tens of millions of unique TCR sequences were included in an early release covering over 600 HLA-typed donors. HLA typing covered class I and class II loci at four-digit resolution. A later genetic analysis took genome-wide SNP genotypes for 398 of the 666 donors and used that subset as a discovery cohort. Of the 300 to 500 genotyped donors, more than 75% were placed in the genetic ancestry cluster associated with self-reported Caucasian donors. The T cell repertoires of 666 subjects were profiled by immunosequencing and related to cytomegalovirus serostatus. Donor age, sex, ethnicity and CMV serostatus were collected together with the repertoire data. A handful of DR-DQ haplotypes were handled as single units for association and clustering because linkage in the cohort was strong. A later analysis re-analyzed previously published TCR beta repertoires from approximately 670 donors and added high-resolution HLA genotyping to study TCR occurrence patterns. To predict cytomegalovirus infection status, the study brought together high-throughput TCR immunosequencing, statistical association of individual TCRs with disease status, and machine learning. All discovery cohort repertoires had been generated on a single sequencing platform. The aim of the study was to test whether cataloging public T cell receptors could identify signatures of past pathogen exposure. The number of typed donors differed by locus: about 620-630 for A, B, C, DRB1 and DQB1; 500 to 550 for DQA1; 606 for DPA1; and some 470 for DPB1. To decide whether each TCR beta V gene segment behaved as functional or pseudogenic, an earlier analysis of approximately 620 of the donors relied on high-throughput TCR beta sequencing. Rather than drawing on any new phenotypic data, the later analysis identified candidate immune exposures from TCR beta sequences and the way those sequences occurred across donors. A separate validation cohort of 90 to 150 different subjects was used in addition to the roughly 700-subject first cohort. Among some 400 genotyped donors of the cohort, an average of roughly 230,000 unique TCR beta nucleotide sequences was sequenced per donor, of which roughly 17% were non-productive. The paper as a whole reports these results and caveats: In vitro tests confirmed that a few of the cytomegalovirus-associated TCR beta chains recognize cytomegalovirus antigens. In the study, approximately 150 TCR beta chains were listed as associated with cytomegalovirus. In both the original and validation cohorts, the classifier was reported to diagnose cytomegalovirus status with high specificity and sensitivity. Immune exposure information for the cohort was limited to CMV serostatus. A later analysis found that HLA-associated TCR beta chains were more clonally expanded and had lower generation probabilities than equally common non-associated chains. Because HLA typing was missing for some donors at each locus, association tests included only the typed subset. According to a later analysis, most CMV-associated TCR beta chains appeared to be HLA-restricted, and the HLA associations seemed to be driven largely by CMV exposure. This cohort had only TCR beta chains sequenced, and the lack of alpha or paired-chain data limited which features could be detected. While some public TCRs were present in many individuals, most TCR sequences turned up only very rarely across donors. The authors suggested that the approach could potentially be extended to other disease states and immunological phenotypes. Presence/absence analyses assumed roughly uniform sequencing depth across donors, an assumption that may not hold. According to a later genetic analysis, donors in an Asian-associated ancestry cluster had fewer N-insertions in productive TCRs than the approximately 710-donor mean. Linkage disequilibrium might explain the correlated functional status among segregating V segments, but an unknown experimental factor could not be ruled out. Because the 87-base-pair reads could not distinguish some IMGT-functional V segments, including TRBV6-2 and TRBV6-3, those segments were excluded. Assigning TCR associations to individual alleles was difficult when HLA alleles, especially DR and DQ, strongly co-occurred. In an earlier analysis of more than 450 of the donors, most TCR beta V segments were observed in productive rearrangements about 90% or about 30% of the time, broadly matching IMGT annotations. A cluster of highly shared sequence variants was judged likely to represent a technical artifact of the sequencing pipeline. At a false discovery rate of 0.05, a later analysis linked about 17,000 TCR beta sequences to specific HLA alleles. Because counts were too low, about 18 rarely observed V segments, including chromosome 9 orphons, were left out of the earlier analysis of a few hundred of the donors. A further reported finding was that TCR beta sequences accurately predicted the HLA-A and HLA-B alleles for most subjects in the first cohort. In a later genetic analysis, a missense DCLRE1C variant was associated with V-gene and J-gene trimming of TCR beta chains, and the association was replicated in an independent cohort. A later analysis reported that several top co-occurrence clusters appeared linked to parvovirus B19, influenza, CMV and Epstein-Barr virus. In a later analysis, TCR association rates were found to vary across HLA loci, with the most associated TCRs seen for DRB1 alleles and the fewest for HLA-C alleles.

The cohort was made up of 650 to 700 healthy bone marrow donors. Cohort members were all nominally healthy when sampled, although unrecorded immune exposures were likely present. The donor tested CMV seropositive, placing the donor among the 250 to 350 seropositive members of the cohort. Each donor provided a peripheral blood sample, and peripheral blood mononuclear cells were used for TCR beta sequencing. The Qiagen DNeasy Blood Extraction Kit was used to extract genomic DNA from the blood cell samples. CDR3 length: 14 amino acids, cysteine to phenylalanine. Here the CDR3 DNA is all that survives: 42 bases in frame from base 1. Relative to germline, V is 2 bases shorter and J is 4 bases shorter, with 12 bases between their ends. From the germline V gene, CDR1 is SGHRS and CDR2 is YFSETQ. The library came from the immunoSEQ multiplex PCR assay. A mixture of 60 forward primers for TCR Vbeta segments and 13 reverse primers for TCR Jbeta segments was used in the multiplex PCR. A multiplex PCR assay on genomic DNA amplified the CDR3 region of rearranged TCR beta genes. On the Illumina HiSeq System, the amplified TCR beta libraries were sequenced as 87-base-pair reads. Per the source publication's procedure: In a later analysis, some 80 million unique TCR beta chains were counted across the approximately 620 repertoires, and approximately 11 million of these chains were shared by at least two donors. A nearest-neighbor algorithm error-corrected the raw reads and collapsed the reads into unique sequences, merging closely related sequences to remove PCR and sequencing errors. V, D and J gene segments were assigned by aligning CDR3 sequences to IMGT reference sequences. For a sequence to be retained, a match of at least six nucleotides to both a V gene segment and a J gene segment was required. A rearrangement was called productive if the CDR3 had no stop codons and remained in frame with V and J, and every other rearrangement was called non-productive. Following IMGT convention, CDR3 was defined as the stretch from the second conserved V-encoded cysteine to the conserved J-encoded phenylalanine. Sequences without an unambiguous match to a single V gene segment were excluded from the earlier analysis of 450 to 650 of the donors. In an earlier analysis of 450 to 750 of the donors, a V segment was called functional when productive rearrangements were above 56.7%, and segregating when the standard deviation between donors exceeded 5%. A statistical classification framework was built to diagnose cytomegalovirus status from the catalog of TCR beta chain sequences. In a later analysis, V and J genes were assigned by comparing TCR nucleotide sequences against IMGT/GENE-DB human TR gene sequences. Using the TCRdist pipeline, a later analysis assigned CDR3 sequences along with most-parsimonious VDJ recombination scenarios. A later analysis defined each TCR beta chain by its CDR3 amino acid sequence plus V-gene family, and excluded reads lacking a unique V-gene family. As a way to deal with suspected cross-contamination and a sequencing artifact, a later analysis dropped hundreds of nucleotide sequences that were highly shared and had low generation probability. In a later analysis, a clonal expansion index for each public chain was calculated from normalized within-repertoire ranks of inferred template counts. In a later analysis, generation probabilities were computed using a VDJ recombination model fitted to out-of-frame rearrangements, and the results were checked against IGoR. In a later analysis, TCR-TCR, TCR-HLA and TCR-CMV co-occurrence was scored with hypergeometric tests, and a repertoire-size bias correction was applied to TCR pairs. To estimate false discovery rates, a later analysis permuted the HLA or CMV assignments 20 times. In a later analysis, co-occurring TCRs were grouped using DBSCAN, with TCRdist sequence similarity added in when clustering inside HLA-allele-positive subsets. Co-occurrence clustering excluded repertoires with fewer than 30,000 or more than 120,000 public chains, plus five with anomalous nucleotide sharing. Imported from immuneACCESS, the table was reduced by TCRdb to in-frame sequences with V and J called. These copies leave out some clones; in studies compared against another copy, an unresolved V gene accounts for under half, and the cause of the remainder is not known. V and J calls and clone size are those listed in that table; D and trimming were worked out from the DNA. This sample comprises tens of thousands of clones, 65% to 70% of them detected only once. Together, the top ten hold less than 15% of the sample.

This clone has more than one count but fewer than ten. Its binding antigen is unknown. Within one base of it there is no much larger clone, and no base qualities were kept. This clonotype was obtained from a male donor in good health and CMV-seropositive. In this chain, TRBV5-1 is recombined with TRBJ1-1, with no confidently assigned D gene. Sequencing was carried out using PBMCs. The nucleotides read TGCGCCAGCAGCTTAGGCCCGGGTGGCACTGAAGCTTTCTTT. Translation gives CASSLGPGGTEAFF. Full variable domain (CDR3 extended with the reference TRBV5-1 and TRBJ1-1 proteins): KAGVTQTPRYLIKTRGQQVTLSCSPISGHRSVSWYQQTPGQGLQFLFEYFSETQRNKGNFPGRFSGRQFSNSRSEMNVSTLELGDSALYLCASSLGPGGTEAFFGQGTRLTVV.